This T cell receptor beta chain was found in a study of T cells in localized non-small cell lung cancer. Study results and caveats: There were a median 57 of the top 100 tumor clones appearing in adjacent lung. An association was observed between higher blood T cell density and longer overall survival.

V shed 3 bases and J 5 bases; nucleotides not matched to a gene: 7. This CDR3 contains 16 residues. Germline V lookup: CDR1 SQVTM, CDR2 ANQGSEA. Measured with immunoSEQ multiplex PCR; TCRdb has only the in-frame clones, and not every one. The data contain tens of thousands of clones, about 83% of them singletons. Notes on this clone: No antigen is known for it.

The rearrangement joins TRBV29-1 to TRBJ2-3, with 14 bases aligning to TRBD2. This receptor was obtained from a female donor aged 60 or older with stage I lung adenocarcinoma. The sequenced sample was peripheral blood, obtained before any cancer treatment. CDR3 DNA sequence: TGCAGCGTTGATCCGGGACTAGCGGGGGCAGGAGATACGCAGTATTTT. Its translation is CSVDPGLAGAGDTQYF.